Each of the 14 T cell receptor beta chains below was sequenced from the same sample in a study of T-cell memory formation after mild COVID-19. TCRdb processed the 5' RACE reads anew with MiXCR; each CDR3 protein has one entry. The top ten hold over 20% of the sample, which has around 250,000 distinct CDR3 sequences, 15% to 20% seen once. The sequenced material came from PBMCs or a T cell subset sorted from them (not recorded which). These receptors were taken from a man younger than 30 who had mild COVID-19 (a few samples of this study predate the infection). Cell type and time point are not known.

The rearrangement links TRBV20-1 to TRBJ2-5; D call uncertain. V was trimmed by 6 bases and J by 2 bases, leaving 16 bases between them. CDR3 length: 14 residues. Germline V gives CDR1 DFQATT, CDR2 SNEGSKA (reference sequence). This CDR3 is CSAPGSNIQETQYF. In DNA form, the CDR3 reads TGCAGTGCCCCGGGCTCAAACATACAAGAGACCCAGTACTTC.

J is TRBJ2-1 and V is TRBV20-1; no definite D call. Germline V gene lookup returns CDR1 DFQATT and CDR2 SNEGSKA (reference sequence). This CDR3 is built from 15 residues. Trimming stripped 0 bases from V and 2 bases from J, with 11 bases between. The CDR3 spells CSARDLERTYNEQFF. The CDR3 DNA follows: TGCAGTGCTAGAGATCTGGAGAGGACCTACAATGAGCAGTTCTTC.

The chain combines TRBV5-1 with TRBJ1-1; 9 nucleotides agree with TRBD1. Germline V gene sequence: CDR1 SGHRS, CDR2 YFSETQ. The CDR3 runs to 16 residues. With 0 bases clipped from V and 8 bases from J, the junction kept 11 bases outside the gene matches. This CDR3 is CASSLVRGTGNSEAFF. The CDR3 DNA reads TGCGCCAGCAGCTTGGTTCGCGGGACAGGGAACTCCGAAGCTTTCTTT.

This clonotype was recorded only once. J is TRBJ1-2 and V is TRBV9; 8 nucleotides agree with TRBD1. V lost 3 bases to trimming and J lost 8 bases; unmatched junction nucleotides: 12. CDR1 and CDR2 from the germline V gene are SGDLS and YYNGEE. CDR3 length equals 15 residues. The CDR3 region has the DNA TGTGCCAGCAGCGCTCCAGACAGGGGCGCCGTGGGCTACACCTTC. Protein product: CASSAPDRGAVGYTF.

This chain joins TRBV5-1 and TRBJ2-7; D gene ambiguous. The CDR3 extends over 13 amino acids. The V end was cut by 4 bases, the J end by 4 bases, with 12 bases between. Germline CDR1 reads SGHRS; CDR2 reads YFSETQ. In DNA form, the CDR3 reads TGCGCCAGCAGCACGAACGTAGGTTACGAGCAGTACTTC. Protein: CASSTNVGYEQYF.

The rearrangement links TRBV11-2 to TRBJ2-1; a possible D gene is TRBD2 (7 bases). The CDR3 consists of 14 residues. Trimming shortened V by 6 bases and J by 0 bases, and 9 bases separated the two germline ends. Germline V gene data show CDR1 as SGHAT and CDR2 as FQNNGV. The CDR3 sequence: CASRRGGSYNEQFF. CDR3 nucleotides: TGTGCCAGCAGGAGGGGGGGCTCCTACAATGAGCAGTTCTTC.

The DNA of the CDR3 is TGTGCCAGCAGCTTAGAGGGGGCTAGGTACAATGAGCAGTTCTTC. Translating gives CASSLEGARYNEQFF. The gene calls are TRBV7-2 and TRBJ2-1, with 7 nucleotides matching TRBD1. Germline-derived CDR1 and CDR2 are SGHTA and FQGNSA. The CDR3 has 15 residues. V was clipped by 1 base and J by 4 bases; unmatched bases: 4.

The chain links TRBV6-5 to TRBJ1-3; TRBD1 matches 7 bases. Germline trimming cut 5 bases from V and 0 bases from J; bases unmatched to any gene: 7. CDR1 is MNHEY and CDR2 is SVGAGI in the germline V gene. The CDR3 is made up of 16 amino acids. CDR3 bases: TGTGCCAGCAGTAAGATACAGGGGCCCTCTGGAAACACCATATATTTT. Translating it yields CASSKIQGPSGNTIYF.

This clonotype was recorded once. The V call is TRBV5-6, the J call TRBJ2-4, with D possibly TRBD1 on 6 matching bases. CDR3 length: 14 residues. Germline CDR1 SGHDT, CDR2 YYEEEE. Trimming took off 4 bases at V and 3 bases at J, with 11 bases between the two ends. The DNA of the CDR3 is TGTGCCAGCAGCCGTTGGACAGACAAAAACATTCAGTACTTC. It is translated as CASSRWTDKNIQYF.

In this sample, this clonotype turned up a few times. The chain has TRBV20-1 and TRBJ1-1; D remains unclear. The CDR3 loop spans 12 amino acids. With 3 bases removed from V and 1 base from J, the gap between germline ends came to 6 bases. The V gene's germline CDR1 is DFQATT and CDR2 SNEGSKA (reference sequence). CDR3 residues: CSARPWNTEAFF. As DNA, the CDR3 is TGCAGTGCTAGGCCTTGGAACACTGAAGCTTTCTTT.

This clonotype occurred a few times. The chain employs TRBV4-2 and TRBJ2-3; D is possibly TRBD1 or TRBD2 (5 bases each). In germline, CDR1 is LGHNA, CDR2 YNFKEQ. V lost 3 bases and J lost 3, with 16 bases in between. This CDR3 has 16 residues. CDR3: CASSQDLVGTTDTQYF. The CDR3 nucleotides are TGTGCCAGCAGCCAGGACCTCGTGGGGACGACAGATACGCAGTATTTT.

The CDR3 coding sequence is TGTGCCAGCGCTGCAGACAGAAATAATTCACCCCTCCACTTT. Translation: CASAADRNNSPLHF. The chain employs TRBV14 and TRBJ1-6; D possibly corresponds to TRBD1 (5 bases). The CDR3 has 14 amino acids. Trimming shortened V by 8 bases and J by 5 bases, and 13 bases separated the two germline ends. In germline, CDR1 is SGHDN, CDR2 FVKESK.

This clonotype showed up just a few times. CDR3 in amino acids: CASSLPTGGRSPLHF. CDR3 DNA sequence: TGTGCCAGCAGCTTGCCGACAGGGGGACGATCACCCCTCCACTTT. The V gene is TRBV7-2, the J gene TRBJ1-6; 9 bases line up with TRBD1. The length of the CDR3 is 15 residues. The germline V gene encodes CDR1 SGHTA and CDR2 FQGNSA. Germline trimming cut 3 bases from V and 10 bases from J; bases unmatched to any gene: 7.

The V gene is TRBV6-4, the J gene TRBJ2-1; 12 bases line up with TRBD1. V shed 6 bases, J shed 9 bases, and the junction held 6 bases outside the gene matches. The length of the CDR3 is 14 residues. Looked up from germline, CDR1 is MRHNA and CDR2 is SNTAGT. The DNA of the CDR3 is TGTGCCAGCAGAACCGGGACAGGGGGCGGTGAGCAGTTCTTC. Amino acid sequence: CASRTGTGGGEQFF.